This passage covers 10 T cell receptor beta chains from one sample sequenced in a study of cytomegalovirus exposure and HLA in healthy donors (dated by TCRdb to the late 2010s). Library creation used the immunoSEQ multiplex PCR assay. For the multiplex PCR, a mixture combining 60 forward primers for TCR Vbeta segments and 13 reverse primers for TCR Jbeta segments was used. This is the immuneACCESS table as TCRdb keeps it, with only in-frame sequences that have V and J called. A part of the clones is gone; compared with another copy, unresolved V genes explain less than half, and the rest is unexplained. This sample comprises approximately 210,000 clones, 82% of them detected only once. The leading ten clones occupy nearly 6% of the sample. Sequenced material: PBMCs. The receptors were gathered from a man between 40 and 49 years old in good health and CMV-seropositive.

The chain couples TRBV7-3 to TRBJ2-2; the D gene is possibly TRBD2 (7 bases). The CDR3 has 17 residues. V lost 1 base, J lost 0 bases, and 12 bases lay in between. The germline gives CDR1 SGHTA, CDR2 FQGTGA. CDR3: CASSLKSGTPNTGELFF. CDR3 coding DNA: TGTGCCAGCAGCTTAAAAAGCGGGACACCGAACACCGGGGAGCTGTTTTTT.

This clone was found once. The chain carries TRBV28 and TRBJ1-2, with D possibly TRBD1 on 6 matching bases. V was clipped by 5 bases and J by 4 bases, with 14 bases between them. The CDR3 consists of 14 residues. Germline CDR1 MDHEN, CDR2 SYDVKM. The CDR3 region is CASSTTGKGYGYTF. Written as DNA, the CDR3 is TGTGCCAGCAGTACGACAGGAAAAGGCTATGGCTACACCTTC.

The J gene is TRBJ2-1, the V gene TRBV7-8; TRBD1 might be the D (7 bases). The CDR3 has 16 residues. Looked up from germline, CDR1 is SGHVS and CDR2 is FQNEAQ. Deletions cut 3 bases from V and 6 bases from J, with 18 bases between. The CDR3 spells CASSFFWQGGSNEQFF. The CDR3 DNA sequence: TGTGCCAGCAGCTTCTTTTGGCAGGGGGGAAGCAATGAGCAGTTCTTC.

The chain couples TRBV5-1 to TRBJ2-1; possibly TRBD2 for D (5 bases). Looked up from germline, CDR1 is SGHRS and CDR2 is YFSETQ. This CDR3 spans 15 amino acids. Trimming took off 0 bases at V and 3 bases at J, with 10 bases between the two ends. CDR3 region: CASSLDAGLYNEQFF. The CDR3, as DNA: TGCGCCAGCAGCTTGGATGCGGGTCTCTACAATGAGCAGTTCTTC.

This rearrangement joins TRBV6-6 to TRBJ2-1; 8 nucleotides agree with TRBD2. The ends lost 7 bases at V and 15 bases at J; junction bases unmatched: 14. CDR1 and CDR2 from the germline V gene are MNHNY and SVGAGI (reference sequence). The CDR3 sequence is 13 residues long. In DNA form, the CDR3 reads TGTGCCAGCACCTCACCCCCGGGACTAGGGTCGTTCTTC. Amino acid sequence: CASTSPPGLGSFF.

This clone was observed a few times. The chain links TRBV15 to TRBJ1-1, with D perhaps TRBD1 (6 bases). Germline V gene data show CDR1 as LNHNV and CDR2 as YYDKDF (reference sequence). There are 14 residues in the CDR3. Between the trimmed V and J ends, which lost 3 bases and 0 bases, there was a span of 8 bases. The CDR3 sequence: CATSRDRMNTEAFF. In DNA form, the CDR3 reads TGTGCCACCAGCAGGGACAGAATGAACACTGAAGCTTTCTTT.

This sequence joins TRBV7-2 and TRBJ2-2, with TRBD2 matching over 7 bases. This CDR3 is built from 13 residues. With V trimmed by 11 bases and J by 8 bases, 11 bases remained unmatched. Germline V CDR1 and CDR2: SGHTA, FQGNSA. Here the CDR3 reads CAGGTTRAGELFF. The DNA for the CDR3 is TGTGCCGGGGGGACTACCCGGGCGGGGGAGCTGTTTTTT.

The chain joins TRBV27 to TRBJ2-3; no clear D gene. The CDR3 is made up of 14 amino acids. V was cut by 2 bases and J by 3 bases, with 9 bases left in between. The germline V gene encodes CDR1 MNHEY and CDR2 SMNVEV (reference sequence). Here the CDR3 DNA reads TGTGCCAGCAGTTTAGTTAGCTCGACAGATACGCAGTATTTT. Its protein product is CASSLVSSTDTQYF.

This clone was observed a handful of times. V and J are TRBV5-4 and TRBJ2-7, with D tentatively TRBD2 (5 bases). This CDR3 is built from 15 residues. V lost 4 bases and J 2 bases, leaving 16 bases between the germline ends. Germline V gene data show CDR1 as SGHNT and CDR2 as YYREEE (reference sequence). The DNA for the CDR3 is TGTGCCAGCAGCCAACGAGGGCTAACGCCCTACGAGCAGTACGTC. It codes for CASSQRGLTPYEQYV.

This chain uses TRBV9 with TRBJ1-1; perhaps TRBD1 as D (5 bases). Germline CDR1 and CDR2: SGDLS and YYNGEE. The ends were cut back, 0 bases at V and 8 bases at J, with 11 bases in the middle. This CDR3 has 13 amino acids. The CDR3 region has the DNA TGTGCCAGCAGCGTAGGGACACCCCAGGAAGCTTTCTTT. Protein sequence: CASSVGTPQEAFF.